This T cell receptor (beta chain) was profiled in a study of T cell repertoires in cytomegalovirus infection. With respect to this clonotype: Its antigen remains unknown.

TCRdb processed the reads anew with MiXCR; each CDR3 protein has one entry. This table holds about 900,000 distinct CDR3 sequences, 31% found once. The sequencing here drew on cultured CD8+ T cells from PBMCs, taken from culture after CMV antigen stimulation. The receptor comes from a human donor in good health (CMV status not recorded). Some clones in this sample may be carry-over from other donors' samples.

The CDR3 sequence: CASSQEVTGSYEQYF. DNA for the CDR3: TGCGCCAGCAGTCAAGAAGTTACAGGTTCCTACGAGCAGTACTTC. V and J are TRBV23-1 and TRBJ2-7; maybe TRBD1 (5 bases). TRBV23-1 is filed as an ORF, its function uncertain. V gave up 2 bases and J gave up 1 base, with 12 bases separating them. CDR3 length: 15 residues.